This T cell receptor beta chain was captured by sequencing in a study of T-cell reconstitution after alpha-beta-depleted transplantation in children (dated by TCRdb to 2015 to 2016). Notes on the research overall: T-cell immune reconstitution after TCRalphabeta/CD19-depleted allogeneic hematopoietic cell transplantation in children was quantitatively tracked in the study by means of TCR repertoire profiling.

A word on this clonotype: Its specific antigen is unknown. No qualities accompany the bases; no much larger clone lies one base away.

The research as a whole found: The apparently early recovery of alphabetaT-cell counts about two months after transplant reportedly depended on only several hundred rapidly expanded clones that came from non-depleted graft cells. Hyperexpanded clone frequencies declined over subsequent months; after one year, T-cell counts and TCRbeta diversity were mostly attributed to newly produced T cells. The high TCRbeta diversity at day 60 in some patients was ascribed to recipient T cells and intrathymic progenitors that had survived conditioning.

CDR1 and CDR2 are read off the germline V gene as MDHEN and SYDVKM. From the cysteine up to the phenylalanine, the CDR3 has a length of 16 residues. Just CDR3 DNA is preserved here, 48 bases in frame from base 1. V lost 4 bases and J lost 0 bases, and the count of bases not matched to a germline gene is 8. The method was PCR. The data were produced on an Illumina HiSeq 2500. To normalize quantification of the TCRbeta repertoire, the TCR libraries were built with molecular barcoding that relied on unique molecular identifiers. TCRdb reran the public reads through fastp at Q25 and MiXCR, keeping productive beta chains. Each entry merges the rows of one CDR3 protein and shows their most common DNA and genes. Within this sample are 90,000 to 100,000 distinct CDR3 sequences, with 20% to 25% of them counted one time only. Clones ranked in the top ten supply 20% to 25% of the sample. This specimen's treatment or condition label, per the study, means: allogeneic hematopoietic cell transplantation with graft depleted of TCRalphabeta T cells and CD19 B cells. Transplant recipients were children who received TCRalphabeta/CD19-depleted allogeneic hematopoietic cell grafts.

The receptor comes from a boy aged 2-9 years with acute lymphoblastic leukemia, due to receive a stem cell transplant. The sample consisted of PBMCs, taken before TCRalphabeta/CD19-depleted stem cell transplant. The chain employs TRBV28 and TRBJ2-7, with TRBD1 matching 8 junction bases. The nucleotide sequence reads as follows: TGTGCCAGCAGTTGGGGGATGGGACAGGTCTCCTACGAGCAGTACTTC. It is translated as CASSWGMGQVSYEQYF.